The 21 T cell receptor beta chains listed next were all sequenced from one sample in a study of cytomegalovirus exposure and HLA in healthy donors. TCRdb's copy holds only in-frame clones and misses some; the assay was immunoSEQ multiplex PCR. The sample records about 130,000 clones, more than 80% being singletons. Sequencing used PBMCs. All receptors derive from a woman aged 25-40 years in good health and CMV-seropositive.

As DNA, the CDR3 is TGTGCCAGCAGCCTACAAGGGAGGGCCACCGCGGATACGCAGTATTTT. Its protein is CASSLQGRATADTQYF. The chain employs TRBV7-3 and TRBJ2-3; 7 nucleotides line up with TRBD2. Germline V gene lookup returns CDR1 SGHTA and CDR2 FQGTGA. There are 16 residues in the CDR3. Germline trimming cut 5 bases from V and 6 bases from J; bases unmatched to any gene: 14.

This clone showed up just once. The V and J genes are TRBV6-1 and TRBJ2-7; D gene ambiguous. CDR1 MNHNS and CDR2 SASEGT come from the germline V gene. This CDR3 comprises 12 residues. Trimming stripped 4 bases from V and 6 bases from J, with 10 bases between. Here the CDR3 reads CASSATTGEQYF. CDR3 sequence (DNA): TGTGCCAGCAGTGCGACGACGGGCGAGCAGTACTTC.

V is TRBV28 and J is TRBJ2-7, with 9 bases fitting TRBD1. This CDR3 spans 15 amino acids. The J segment lost 3 bases and the V segment lost 1 base, leaving 4 bases of the junction unmatched. The germline gives CDR1 MDHEN, CDR2 SYDVKM. The CDR3 DNA sequence: TGTGCCAGCAGTTTATTCGGGACAGGGCTCTACGAGCAGTACTTC. Amino acid sequence: CASSLFGTGLYEQYF. The full variable domain, with the rest looked up from reference TRBV28 and TRBJ2-7, is DVKVTQSSRYLVKRTGEKVFLECVQDMDHENMFWYRQDPGLGLRLIYFSYDVKMKEKGDIPEGYSVSREKKERFSLILESASTNQTSMYLCASSLFGTGLYEQYFGPGTRLTVT.

V and J are TRBV9 and TRBJ1-2; D gene unclear. The CDR3 covers 13 residues. CDR1 and CDR2 (germline): SGDLS, YYNGEE. V was shortened by 1 base and J by 2 bases, with 6 bases between the two germline ends. The chain's CDR3 is CASSVNSNYGYTF. CDR3 nucleotide sequence: TGTGCCAGCAGCGTAAACAGCAACTATGGCTACACCTTC.

The gene calls are TRBV19 and TRBJ1-5, with TRBD1 matching over 10 bases. V lost 3 bases to trimming and J lost 2 bases; unmatched junction nucleotides: 4. The length of the CDR3 is 16 residues. Germline lookup yields CDR1 LNHDA and CDR2 SQIVND (reference sequence). CDR3 DNA sequence: TGTGCCAGTAGTATGGGGACAGGGGTGCGCAATCAGCCCCAGCATTTT. As protein: CASSMGTGVRNQPQHF.

The rearrangement uses TRBV5-1 and TRBJ2-7; no reliable D call. V lost 0 bases, J lost 0 bases, and 10 bases lay in between. Germline V gene sequence: CDR1 SGHRS, CDR2 YFSETQ. The CDR3 totals 15 residues. The CDR3 nucleotides are TGCGCCAGCAGCTTGGATGCGAGGAGCTCCTACGAGCAGTACTTC. Translation: CASSLDARSSYEQYF.

The chain combines TRBV5-1 with TRBJ2-1, with TRBD2 identical over 11 bases. Germline V gene data show CDR1 as SGHRS and CDR2 as YFSETQ. The CDR3 has 16 residues. V lost 0 bases to trimming and J lost 7 bases; unmatched junction nucleotides: 6. The CDR3 nucleotides are TGCGCCAGCAGCTTGGCCACTAGCGGGAGTCTGAATGAGCAGTTCTTC. It codes for CASSLATSGSLNEQFF.

The chain recombines TRBV4-1 with TRBJ2-1; D is unresolved. Trimming removed 2 bases from V and 0 bases from J, with 8 bases in between. In germline, CDR1 is MGHRA, CDR2 YSYEKL. The CDR3 runs to 15 residues. CDR3 in DNA: TGCGCCAGCAGCCAACTCGCGTTCTCCTACAATGAGCAGTTCTTC. This codes for CASSQLAFSYNEQFF.

This chain links TRBV2 with TRBJ1-1; D is unresolved. The CDR3 contains 11 residues. Trimming pared 8 bases from V and 4 bases from J, leaving 8 bases between. In germline, CDR1 is SNHLY, CDR2 FYNNEI. The CDR3 bases are TGTGCCAGCCTTAAGAGCACTGAAGCTTTCTTT. Its translation is CASLKSTEAFF.

The chain carries TRBV6-5 and TRBJ2-2, with 9 bases that match TRBD2. CDR1 MNHEY and CDR2 SVGAGI come from the germline V gene. V gave up 5 bases and J gave up 5 bases; unmatched junction bases: 3. This CDR3 is built from 14 residues. The CDR3 here is CASSVTSGTGELFF. DNA of the CDR3: TGTGCCAGCAGTGTGACTAGCGGAACCGGGGAGCTGTTTTTT.

This chain connects TRBV7-2 to TRBJ1-2; weak D call: TRBD1 (5 bases). The germline CDR1 and CDR2 sequences are SGHTA and FQGNSA. This CDR3 has 16 amino acids. With 4 bases removed from V and 2 bases from J, the gap between germline ends came to 17 bases. The CDR3 nucleotides are TGTGCCAGCAGCTCGGGAGGTGGGGGGAGCAACTATGGCTACACCTTC. Encoded protein: CASSSGGGGSNYGYTF. Based on the CDR3 plus reference TRBV7-2 and TRBJ1-2, the full variable domain is GAGVSQSPSNKVTEKGKDVELRCDPISGHTALYWYRQSLGQGLEFLIYFQGNSAPDKSGLPSDRFSAERTGGSVSTLTIQRTQQEDSAVYLCASSSGGGGSNYGYTFGSGTRLTVV.

The chain is built from TRBV7-9 and TRBJ2-7, with 9 nucleotides matching TRBD2. J was trimmed by 3 bases and V by 8 bases; bases with no gene match: 11. The CDR3 sequence is 15 residues long. Germline CDR1 and CDR2: SEHNR and FQNEAQ (reference sequence). In DNA form, the CDR3 reads TGTGCCAGCTCCAGGCGGGAGGGAAACTTCTACGAGCAGTACTTC. This encodes CASSRREGNFYEQYF.

This chain uses TRBV29-1 with TRBJ1-2, with D possibly being TRBD1 (5 bases). The ends were cut back, 1 base at V and 1 base at J, with 10 bases in the middle. The CDR3 consists of 14 residues. Germline V gives CDR1 SQVTM, CDR2 ANQGSEA. The DNA for the CDR3 is TGCAGCGTTGAAGCTGCGGGGGTTAACTATGGCTACACCTTC. Protein: CSVEAAGVNYGYTF.

The rearrangement uses TRBV6-1 and TRBJ2-3; a weak D match, TRBD2 (7 bases). The CDR3 spans 12 residues. Germline CDR1 MNHNS, CDR2 SASEGT. Between the trimmed V and J ends, which lost 8 bases and 4 bases, there was a span of 10 bases. This CDR3 is CASGGGADTQYF. CDR3 nucleotides: TGTGCCAGCGGGGGGGGCGCAGATACGCAGTATTTT.

This chain links TRBV11-2 with TRBJ2-5, with D tentatively TRBD1 (6 bases). The germline V gene encodes CDR1 SGHAT and CDR2 FQNNGV. Trimming took off 1 base at V and 5 bases at J, with 14 bases between the two ends. The CDR3 loop spans 15 amino acids. The CDR3, as DNA: TGTGCCAGCAGCTTAGGGCAGGGGATTGGCGAGACCCAGTACTTC. The encoded protein is CASSLGQGIGETQYF.

This chain uses TRBV7-9 with TRBJ2-1; 7 nucleotides line up with TRBD2. Germline trimming cut 1 base from V and 7 bases from J; bases unmatched to any gene: 7. Germline lookup yields CDR1 SEHNR and CDR2 FQNEAQ (reference sequence). The CDR3 covers 15 residues. CDR3 nucleotides: TGTGCCAGCAGCTTAGGTGGGAGGGCCCGGAATGAGCAGTTCTTC. Translated: CASSLGGRARNEQFF.

The rearrangement links TRBV4-1 to TRBJ2-3, with 9 bases fitting TRBD2. There are 16 residues in the CDR3. From germline, CDR1 is MGHRA and CDR2 YSYEKL. J lost 3 bases, V lost 6 bases, and 10 bases had no gene match. The CDR3 loop is CASSHRASGATDTQYF. For the CDR3, the DNA is TGCGCCAGCAGTCACAGGGCTAGCGGGGCGACAGATACGCAGTATTTT.

The V gene is TRBV18, the J gene TRBJ2-1, with 8 bases lining up with TRBD2. The germline V gene encodes CDR1 KGHSH and CDR2 LQKENI. The V gene end was trimmed by 2 bases and the J gene end by 6 bases; junction bases not matched to a gene: 0. CDR3 size: 13 residues. The CDR3 loop reads CASSPGLANEQFF. CDR3 sequence (DNA): TGTGCCAGCTCACCAGGACTAGCCAATGAGCAGTTCTTC.

The V gene is TRBV5-1, the J gene TRBJ2-7; 9 bases align to TRBD1. Germline V lookup: CDR1 SGHRS, CDR2 YFSETQ. With 2 bases clipped from V and 5 bases from J, the junction kept 2 bases outside the gene matches. The CDR3 is 13 residues long. CDR3 sequence (DNA): TGCGCCAGCAGCTTACAGGGGGCCGACGAGCAGTACTTC. This gives the protein CASSLQGADEQYF.

As DNA, the CDR3 is TGCGCCAGCAGCTTGGGGGGACTTGGGAAATATGGCTACACCTTC. This codes for CASSLGGLGKYGYTF. The chain joins TRBV5-1 to TRBJ1-2, with a tentative D call TRBD1 (5 bases). This CDR3 comprises 15 residues. The V end lost 0 bases, the J end lost 5 bases, and 14 bases lay between the germline ends. Germline CDR1 and CDR2: SGHRS and YFSETQ.

The rearrangement joins TRBV15 to TRBJ2-7; possible D gene TRBD2, 5 bases. Trimming cost V 0 bases and J 4 bases, with 10 bases left between them. The CDR3 length is 14 residues. Germline V lookup: CDR1 LNHNV, CDR2 YYDKDF (reference sequence). CDR3 DNA sequence: TGTGCCACCAGCAGAGATGGGCGGGCTTACGAGCAGTACTTC. Amino acid sequence: CATSRDGRAYEQYF.